This T cell receptor (beta chain) was sequenced during a study of blood T cell repertoires in COVID-19. Germline V gives CDR1 SGHRS, CDR2 YFSETQ. The CDR3 is made up of 14 amino acids. Trimming removed 3 bases from V and 5 bases from J; junction bases left unmatched: 3. The assay was immunoSEQ multiplex PCR, and TCRdb's table has in-frame clones only and misses some. The repertoire holds fewer than 40,000 clones, 85% seen once, with 13% to 15% in the top ten. In the case of this clone: Other nucleotide sequences from this sample produce the same CDR3.

The sample was peripheral blood. The sequence was obtained from a human donor in a cohort sampled during active COVID-19. The rearrangement uses TRBV5-1 and TRBJ1-1; 11 nucleotides match TRBD1. The CDR3 region has the DNA TGCGCCAGCAGCTCCGGGACAGGGGGTACTGAAGCTTTCTTT. Translation gives CASSSGTGGTEAFF.